This TCR beta chain comes out of a study of blood T cell repertoires in COVID-19. Study information: There were acute and convalescent COVID-19 samples, and they came from the United States, Italy and Spain.

Per germline, CDR1 SGHRS and CDR2 YFSETQ. The CDR3 is made up of 15 amino acids. Germline trimming cut 5 bases from V and 5 bases from J; bases unmatched to any gene: 9. Some clones are missing from TCRdb's copy, which holds only in-frame ones; the method was immunoSEQ multiplex PCR. The data contain about 210,000 clones, 70% to 90% of them singletons. Sequencing used peripheral blood. The genes are TRBV5-1 and TRBJ2-5, with 10 bases that match TRBD2. This clonotype originated in a human donor in a cohort sampled during active COVID-19. The CDR3 region has the DNA TGCGCCAGCAGTCAGAGCGGGAGGGCCGAGGAGACCCAGTACTTC. It yields the protein CASSQSGRAEETQYF.